One sample yielded the 8 T cell receptor beta chains listed below, sequenced in a study of blood T cell repertoires in COVID-19. Measured with immunoSEQ multiplex PCR; TCRdb has only the in-frame clones, and not every one. The sample carries tens of thousands of clones, approximately 85% recorded once. The material sequenced was peripheral blood. Every receptor here comes from a human donor in a cohort sampled during active COVID-19.

The chain carries TRBV5-1 and TRBJ1-1; 9 bases are shared with TRBD1. CDR1 is SGHRS and CDR2 is YFSETQ in the germline V gene. Unmatched junction bases numbered 11, after V lost 5 bases and J lost 0 bases. The CDR3 consists of 17 residues. CDR3 bases: TGCGCCAGCAGAAACCCCCTCGGACAGGGGCTGAACACTGAAGCTTTCTTT. Its translation is CASRNPLGQGLNTEAFF.

The chain couples TRBV3-1 (or the pseudogene TRBV3-2) to TRBJ1-1; D is unclear. CDR3 size: 12 residues. V was shortened by 6 bases and J by 6 bases, with 11 bases between the two germline ends. CDR1 is LGHDT, CDR2 YNNKEL, per germline (reference sequence). CDR3 coding DNA: TGTGCCAGCAGGGGCGGGGAGGCTGAAGCTTTCTTT. It translates to CASRGGEAEAFF.

The chain uses TRBV19 and TRBJ2-1, with 9 bases that match TRBD2. Germline trimming cut 5 bases from V and 0 bases from J; bases unmatched to any gene: 8. The germline CDR1 and CDR2 sequences are LNHDA and SQIVND (reference sequence). CDR3 length: 17 residues. The CDR3 sequence is CASSSLAGLSSYNEQFF. DNA for the CDR3: TGTGCCAGTAGTTCTCTAGCGGGGTTGAGCTCCTACAATGAGCAGTTCTTC.

The chain uses TRBV12-3 or TRBV12-4 and TRBJ1-5; D not resolved. The CDR3 totals 13 residues. Trimming cost V 2 bases and J 7 bases, with 9 bases left between them. CDR3 DNA: TGTGCCAGCAGTTTAAGGAGTCTACAGCCCCAGCATTTT. Protein: CASSLRSLQPQHF.

This clone was counted between two and nine times. This chain joins TRBV12-3 or TRBV12-4 and TRBJ2-3; D is possibly TRBD2 (6 bases). With 8 bases removed from V and 3 bases from J, the gap between germline ends came to 12 bases. CDR3 length: 13 residues. The CDR3 nucleotides read TGTGCCAGCTCGGTGGGGGGAACAGATACGCAGTATTTT. This codes for CASSVGGTDTQYF.

V gene TRBV7-3 combines with J gene TRBJ2-3; 8 bases are shared with TRBD2. This CDR3 region has 15 residues. Trimming at V came to 0 bases and at J to 5 bases, leaving 4 bases not matched to a gene. Per germline, CDR1 SGHTA and CDR2 FQGTGA. The CDR3 is CASSLTAGEGDTQYF. DNA for the CDR3: TGTGCCAGCAGCTTAACAGCGGGGGAAGGAGATACGCAGTATTTT.

This chain uses TRBV5-1 with TRBJ2-6; possibly TRBD1 for D (5 bases). This CDR3 comprises 17 residues. Germline CDR1 reads SGHRS; CDR2 reads YFSETQ. Trimming stripped 4 bases from V and 4 bases from J, with 18 bases between. This CDR3 is CASSPSDRQFGANVLTF. CDR3 nucleotide sequence: TGCGCCAGCAGCCCCTCCGACAGACAGTTCGGGGCCAACGTCCTGACTTTC.

This chain joins TRBV29-1 and TRBJ2-1; D is unclear. The CDR3 has 13 residues. Trimming removed 6 bases at V and 1 base at J, with 10 bases between. Per germline, CDR1 SQVTM and CDR2 ANQGSEA. The CDR3: CSVLSLSYNEQFF. The CDR3 DNA follows: TGCAGCGTCCTGAGCCTTTCCTACAATGAGCAGTTCTTC.